These 29 T cell receptor beta chains came from one sample sequenced in a study of early T cells in non-severe SARS-CoV-2 infection. TCRdb re-analysed the 5' RACE reads in MiXCR, keeping a single row per CDR3 protein. The data contain 66,000 or so distinct CDR3 sequences, under 14% of them singletons. Sequences were obtained from whole blood. These receptors came from an adult who was a healthcare worker with PCR-confirmed SARS-CoV-2 infection or an uninfected control (not recorded which).

In this sample, this clonotype turned up many times. This chain uses TRBV18 with TRBJ2-1, with D tentatively TRBD1 or TRBD2 (5 bases each). Germline V CDR1 and CDR2: KGHSH, LQKENI. V gave up 3 bases and J gave up 6 bases, with 18 bases separating them. There are 16 residues in the CDR3. In DNA form, the CDR3 reads TGTGCCAGCTCACCCTTCCGGGACCAAGCCCCCAATGAGCAGTTCTTC. Its translation is CASSPFRDQAPNEQFF.

There are many counts of this clonotype. The V and J genes are TRBV5-1 and TRBJ2-5; 8 bases map to TRBD1. Germline CDR1 SGHRS, CDR2 YFSETQ. V shed 4 bases, J shed 3 bases, and the junction held 5 bases outside the gene matches. This CDR3 is built from 14 residues. Here the CDR3 reads CASSVPGQEETQYF. CDR3 bases: TGCGCCAGCAGCGTACCGGGACAGGAAGAGACCCAGTACTTC.

There are many counts of this clonotype. V gene TRBV5-4 combines with J gene TRBJ2-7; D is perhaps TRBD2 (5 bases). Germline assignment: CDR1 SGHNT and CDR2 YYREEE (reference sequence). The ends were cut back, 0 bases at V and 0 bases at J, with 10 bases in the middle. The CDR3 is made up of 15 amino acids. CDR3 sequence: CASSLGPGISYEQYF. As DNA, the CDR3 is TGTGCCAGCAGCTTGGGTCCCGGGATCTCCTACGAGCAGTACTTC. Together with reference TRBV5-4 and TRBJ2-7, the CDR3 gives the full variable domain: ETGVTQSPTHLIKTRGQQVTLRCSSQSGHNTVSWYQQALGQGPQFIFQYYREEENGRGNFPPRFSGLQFPNYSSELNVNALELDDSALYLCASSLGPGISYEQYFGPGTRLTVT.

This clonotype was picked up a small number of times. The rearrangement uses TRBV27 and TRBJ1-4; perhaps TRBD1 as D (6 bases). The V gene lost 6 bases and the J gene lost 12 bases, with 14 bases spanning the gap. There are 12 residues in the CDR3. Germline loops: CDR1 MNHEY, CDR2 SMNVEV (reference sequence). DNA of the CDR3: TGTGCCAGCAGGAAAACAGGGAGCGAACTGTTTTTT. Translated, it gives CASRKTGSELFF.

This clonotype was recorded at least ten times. This chain joins TRBV7-9 and TRBJ1-1; D remains ambiguous. The CDR3 contains 14 residues. The germline V and J ends were trimmed by 5 bases and 0 bases, with 10 bases remaining between them. The germline CDR1 and CDR2 sequences are SEHNR and FQNEAQ (reference sequence). The CDR3 DNA is TGTGCCAGCAGCCCCCGACCGTTGAACACTGAAGCTTTCTTT. Amino acid sequence: CASSPRPLNTEAFF.

The J gene is TRBJ2-3, the V gene TRBV7-2; D possibly uses TRBD1 or TRBD2 (6 bases each). The CDR3 is 15 amino acids. Trimming left V 6 bases short and J 0 bases short, with 13 bases between. Germline V gene data show CDR1 as SGHTA and CDR2 as FQGNSA. CDR3 DNA: TGTGCCAGCAGGATAGGAGGGGGAAGCACAGATACGCAGTATTTT. This codes for CASRIGGGSTDTQYF.

The chain recombines TRBV12-3 or TRBV12-4 with TRBJ2-7; 8 nucleotides match TRBD1. This CDR3 comprises 13 residues. The V segment lost 8 bases and the J segment 2 bases; nucleotides outside the gene matches: 5. The CDR3 sequence: CASGRQGPYEQYF. DNA for the CDR3: TGTGCCAGCGGCCGACAGGGGCCCTACGAGCAGTACTTC.

This clonotype was counted many times. This sequence joins TRBV7-6 and TRBJ2-1; 10 bases agree with TRBD2. The length of the CDR3 is 15 residues. J was trimmed by 5 bases and V by 1 base; bases with no gene match: 2. CDR1 and CDR2 from the germline V gene are SGHVS and FNYEAQ. DNA for the CDR3: TGTGCCAGCAGCTTAGTACTAGCGGGGAACAATGAGCAGTTCTTC. The encoded protein is CASSLVLAGNNEQFF.

The chain combines TRBV15 with TRBJ2-1, with 10 bases fitting TRBD1. V was clipped by 5 bases and J by 4 bases; unmatched bases: 5. Germline V gene sequence: CDR1 LNHNV, CDR2 YYDKDF (reference sequence). The CDR3 consists of 15 residues. The CDR3: CATSGGTGDYNEQFF. The CDR3 DNA reads TGTGCCACCAGCGGGGGGACAGGGGATTACAATGAGCAGTTCTTC.

This clonotype occurred a few times. J is TRBJ1-2 and V is TRBV7-9, with D unresolved. The CDR3 has 12 amino acids. Trimming took 5 bases from V and 5 from J, leaving 9 bases between them. Germline V gives CDR1 SEHNR, CDR2 FQNEAQ (reference sequence). The CDR3 region is CASSVDQYGYTF. The CDR3, as DNA: TGTGCCAGCAGCGTCGATCAGTATGGCTACACCTTC. The variable domain in full, completed from reference TRBV7-9 and TRBJ1-2, reads DTGVSQNPRHKITKRGQNVTFRCDPISEHNRLYWYRQTLGQGPEFLTYFQNEAQLEKSRLLSDRFSAERPKGSFSTLEIQRTEQGDSAMYLCASSVDQYGYTFGSGTRLTVV.

This clonotype has ten or more counts. The V call is TRBV7-2, the J call TRBJ2-7; TRBD2 is a possible D gene (5 bases). The CDR3 totals 14 residues. Trimming took 1 base from V and 2 from J, leaving 9 bases between them. Germline loops: CDR1 SGHTA, CDR2 FQGNSA. CDR3 protein: CASSLVLAAYEQYF. DNA for the CDR3: TGTGCCAGCAGCTTAGTTCTAGCTGCCTACGAGCAGTACTTC.

This clonotype showed up many times. V gene TRBV7-2 combines with J gene TRBJ2-6, with D perhaps given as TRBD1 or TRBD2 (5 bases each). CDR1 is SGHTA, CDR2 FQGNSA, per germline. There are 14 residues in the CDR3. Trimming cost V 4 bases and J 9 bases, with 13 bases left between them. CDR3 amino acids: CASSSSPGRNVLTF. CDR3 DNA sequence: TGTGCCAGCAGCTCATCTCCGGGACGCAACGTCCTGACTTTC.

In DNA form, the CDR3 reads TGTGCCAGCAGCTCTTTGCGTACGCAGTATTTT. Translated, it gives CASSSLRTQYF. The chain is built from TRBV6-5 and TRBJ2-3; D is unresolved. With 6 bases removed from V and 8 bases from J, the gap between germline ends came to 9 bases. CDR1 is MNHEY and CDR2 is SVGAGI in the germline V gene. The CDR3 is 11 amino acids.

This clonotype was detected ten times or more. V usage is TRBV2 and J usage is TRBJ2-1; 10 nucleotides match TRBD2. V dropped 8 bases and J dropped 4; count of bases not matched to a gene: 2. The germline gives CDR1 SNHLY, CDR2 FYNNEI. CDR3 size: 13 residues. The CDR3 nucleotides read TGTGCCAGCCAAGCGGGGGGGTACAATGAGCAGTTCTTC. Amino acid sequence: CASQAGGYNEQFF.

This clonotype has a handful of counts. CDR3 protein: CASSWSGGDYGYTF. In DNA, the CDR3 is TGTGCCAGCAGCTGGTCAGGGGGGGACTATGGCTACACCTTC. The J gene is TRBJ1-2, the V gene TRBV5-4, with 7 nucleotides matching TRBD1. J lost 3 bases, V lost 3 bases, and 5 bases had no gene match. The CDR3 is 14 residues long. The germline CDR1 and CDR2 sequences are SGHNT and YYREEE (reference sequence).

This clonotype was found many times. The chain uses TRBV4-3 and TRBJ1-2; possible D gene TRBD1, 5 bases. This CDR3 has 16 amino acids. Trimming took off 3 bases at V and 5 bases at J, with 19 bases between the two ends. Germline loops: CDR1 LGHNA, CDR2 YSLEER. CDR3: CASSQTIRDGSYGYTF. The CDR3, as DNA: TGCGCCAGCAGCCAGACTATAAGGGACGGATCGTATGGCTACACCTTC.

This clonotype came up a few times. An end of the junction does not agree with germline; a read error may underlie this. The chain links TRBV4-3 to TRBJ1-1; a weak D match, TRBD1 (6 bases). The CDR3 has 15 amino acids. The germline gives CDR1 LGHNA, CDR2 YSLEER. In DNA form, the CDR3 reads TGCGCCAGCAGCCAGAGCGGCGGGACATCGACTGAAGTTTTCTTT. Translated: CASSQSGGTSTEVFF.

This clonotype occurred many times. The V and J genes are TRBV6-1 and TRBJ2-7; tentative D call: TRBD1 (5 bases). This CDR3 is 14 amino acids long. Between the trimmed V and J ends, which lost 7 bases and 3 bases, there was a span of 16 bases. Germline lookup yields CDR1 MNHNS and CDR2 SASEGT. The CDR3 DNA reads as TGTGCCAGCACCCTGACAGCGCTGGACTACGAGCAGTACTTC. Translating gives CASTLTALDYEQYF.

This clonotype has at least ten counts. The chain has TRBV18 and TRBJ1-1; 7 bases are shared with TRBD1. After removal of 2 bases from V and 6 bases from J, the junction contained 12 bases not matched to a gene. The CDR3 totals 16 residues. Germline loops: CDR1 KGHSH, CDR2 LQKENI. The CDR3 sequence: CASSPSGTAKGAEAFF. CDR3 DNA: TGTGCCAGCTCACCAAGCGGGACAGCTAAAGGGGCTGAAGCTTTCTTT.

The chain links TRBV5-6 to TRBJ2-5, with 8 bases matching TRBD1. The CDR3 is made up of 13 amino acids. Germline CDR1 and CDR2: SGHDT and YYEEEE. The V gene end was trimmed by 5 bases and the J gene end by 5 bases; junction bases not matched to a gene: 5. CDR3 loop: CASSGQGPETQYF. The CDR3 DNA reads as TGTGCCAGCAGTGGACAGGGTCCGGAGACCCAGTACTTC.

The gene calls are TRBV14 and TRBJ2-1; a possible D gene is TRBD2 (5 bases). The CDR3 length is 16 residues. Trimming shortened V by 2 bases and J by 2 bases, and 13 bases separated the two germline ends. Germline CDR1 is SGHDN and CDR2 is FVKESK. In DNA, the CDR3 is TGTGCCAGCAGCCAACTTCGGGGATCGACCTACAATGAGCAGTTCTTC. As protein: CASSQLRGSTYNEQFF.

This clonotype has ten or more counts. This sequence joins TRBV11-2 and TRBJ2-3; TRBD1 matches 7 bases. Germline CDR1 and CDR2: SGHAT and FQNNGV. CDR3 length: 17 residues. Trimming at V came to 5 bases and at J to 6 bases, leaving 17 bases not matched to a gene. CDR3 sequence reads: CASSHSRMTGFADTQYF. The DNA for the CDR3 is TGTGCCAGCAGCCATAGCCGAATGACAGGGTTCGCGGATACGCAGTATTTT. The whole variable domain, remainder taken from reference TRBV11-2 and TRBJ2-3, is EAGVAQSPRYKIIEKRQSVAFWCNPISGHATLYWYQQILGQGPKLLIQFQNNGVVDDSQLPKDRFSAERLKGVDSTLKIQPAKLEDSAVYLCASSHSRMTGFADTQYFGPGTRLTVL.

At least ten counts were recorded for this clonotype. The J gene is TRBJ2-3, the V gene TRBV19; 12 bases agree with TRBD2. V gave up 6 bases and J gave up 2 bases; unmatched junction bases: 9. The CDR3 sequence is 17 residues long. Germline V CDR1 and CDR2: LNHDA, SQIVND (reference sequence). The CDR3 DNA is TGTGCCAGTAGGAGGACTAGCGGGGCCCTATACACAGATACGCAGTATTTT. This translates into CASRRTSGALYTDTQYF. Supplemented by reference TRBV19 and TRBJ2-3, the full variable domain reads DGGITQSPKYLFRKEGQNVTLSCEQNLNHDAMYWYRQDPGQGLRLIYYSQIVNDFQKGDIAEGYSVSREKKESFPLTVTSAQKNPTAFYLCASRRTSGALYTDTQYFGPGTRLTVL.

The chain employs TRBV4-2 and TRBJ1-1; D might be TRBD1 (5 bases). Between the trimmed V and J ends, which lost 0 bases and 9 bases, there was a span of 14 bases. Germline V gene sequence: CDR1 LGHNA, CDR2 YNFKEQ. There are 14 residues in the CDR3. The CDR3 region has the DNA TGTGCCAGCAGCCAAGATCCGGCAGGGCGCCAAGCTTTCTTT. As protein: CASSQDPAGRQAFF.

This clonotype was seen a few times. The chain employs TRBV29-1 and TRBJ2-7; D uncertain. The CDR3 spans 11 residues. Germline V gives CDR1 SQVTM, CDR2 ANQGSEA. V was pared by 6 bases and J by 7 bases, with 13 bases between. In DNA form, the CDR3 reads TGCAGCGTCATGGCCCCTGGAGAGCAGTACTTC. Translating gives CSVMAPGEQYF.

The chain joins TRBV7-2 to TRBJ2-5; possibly TRBD2 for D (5 bases). V lost 5 bases, J lost 5 bases, and 15 bases lay in between. CDR1 is SGHTA and CDR2 is FQGNSA in the germline V gene. The length of the CDR3 is 14 residues. The CDR3 protein is CASSTRTPPETQYF. CDR3 DNA: TGTGCCAGCAGCACCCGGACTCCCCCGGAGACCCAGTACTTC.

V gene TRBV6-2 or TRBV6-3 combines with J gene TRBJ2-6; no clear D. The CDR3 contains 14 residues. V was trimmed by 8 bases and J by 6 bases, leaving 14 bases between them. CDR1 MNHEY and CDR2 SVGEGT come from the germline V gene. The CDR3 nucleotides read TGTGCCAGCGCCCACCGGGTAGAGGCCAACGTCCTGACTTTC. Translation gives CASAHRVEANVLTF.

This clonotype was seen many times. The chain links TRBV3-1 to TRBJ2-5, with a weak D call TRBD2 (5 bases). Germline lookup yields CDR1 LGHDT and CDR2 YNNKEL (reference sequence). V was trimmed by 1 base and J by 1 base, leaving 19 bases between them. The CDR3 has 18 amino acids. This chain's CDR3 is CASSQGGGVVISQETQYF. The DNA for the CDR3 is TGTGCCAGCAGCCAAGGCGGAGGAGTTGTTATTTCCCAAGAGACCCAGTACTTC.

This clonotype was seen only a few times. This chain joins TRBV20-1 and TRBJ2-5; D call uncertain. The CDR3 runs to 16 residues. Trimming took 5 bases from V and 1 from J, leaving 20 bases between them. Per germline, CDR1 DFQATT and CDR2 SNEGSKA (reference sequence). For the CDR3, the DNA is TGCAGTGCTCACCGACCTCCCACCAGGCCCCAAGAGACCCAGTACTTC. Its translation is CSAHRPPTRPQETQYF.